Listed below are T cell receptor beta chains from one sample, sequenced in a study of CD8 T cells in Susac syndrome. Via MiXCR, TCRdb re-called the immunoSEQ multiplex PCR reads, giving one row per CDR3 protein. The sample yields 110,000 to 150,000 distinct CDR3 sequences, approximately 94% seen once. The sequenced material came from CD4+ T cells from PBMCs. The receptor set was obtained from a human donor with Susac syndrome. Both conserved end residues are part of each CDR3. Fields, in order: V gene, D gene, clone size, J gene, CDR3 DNA, CDR3 protein. A D gene is named only where the DNA matches it firmly. Where a row states a size, it is once, few, many or the class of an expanded clone; other rows omit it.

v_gene: TRBV4-1; d_gene: TRBD2; abundance: -; j_gene: TRBJ2-1; CDR3nt: TGCGCCAGCAGCCTAGCGGGACTAGCGGGAGGGTATGAGCAGTTCTTC; CDR3aa: CASSLAGLAGGYEQFF
v_gene: TRBV6-1; d_gene: -; abundance: -; j_gene: TRBJ2-3; CDR3nt: TGTGCCAGCAGCAATGGAGGGAGGCCCCGCACAGATACGCAGTATTTT; CDR3aa: CASSNGGRPRTDTQYF
v_gene: TRBV3-1; d_gene: TRBD2; abundance: -; j_gene: TRBJ2-2; CDR3nt: TGTGCCAGCAGCCGGACTAGCGGCAGCACCGGGGAGCTGTTTTTT; CDR3aa: CASSRTSGSTGELFF
v_gene: TRBV29-1; d_gene: TRBD2; abundance: -; j_gene: TRBJ2-5; CDR3nt: TGCAGCGTTGAAGATAGGGAGGGGAGCGAGACCCAGTACTTC; CDR3aa: CSVEDREGSETQYF
v_gene: TRBV3-1; d_gene: TRBD1; abundance: -; j_gene: TRBJ2-1; CDR3nt: TGTGCCAGCAGCCAAATTGGGACAGCCAGATGGCAGTTCTTC; CDR3aa: CASSQIGTARWQFF
v_gene: TRBV5-4; d_gene: -; abundance: -; j_gene: TRBJ2-7; CDR3nt: TGTGCCAGCAGCTTGGGGGGCGGGACGAACGAGCAGTACTTC; CDR3aa: CASSLGGGTNEQYF
v_gene: TRBV24-1; d_gene: -; abundance: -; j_gene: TRBJ2-5; CDR3nt: TGTGCCACCAGTGATTTCGGGCGGTCAGGCGTCGAGACCCAGTACTTC; CDR3aa: CATSDFGRSGVETQYF
v_gene: TRBV20-1; d_gene: TRBD1; abundance: -; j_gene: TRBJ1-5; CDR3nt: TGCAGTGCTAGAGAGTTTCTTGATCCAAGGGACAGGGCGCCCAGGCCCCAGCATTTT; CDR3aa: CSAREFLDPRDRAPRPQHF
v_gene: TRBV20-1; d_gene: -; abundance: once; j_gene: TRBJ2-4; CDR3nt: TGCAGTGCTAGAGATTTGAGAAGGGAAATAGCCAAAAACATTCAGTACTTC; CDR3aa: CSARDLRREIAKNIQYF
v_gene: TRBV24-1; d_gene: -; abundance: -; j_gene: TRBJ2-1; CDR3nt: TGTGCCACCAGTGACCCGGACGGGACCAGCTCCTACAATGAGCAGTTCTTC; CDR3aa: CATSDPDGTSSYNEQFF
v_gene: TRBV7-9; d_gene: TRBD2; abundance: -; j_gene: TRBJ2-1; CDR3nt: TGTGCCAGCAGCAGAAGGGCGGGAGGGCCGGATGAGCAGTTCTTC; CDR3aa: CASSRRAGGPDEQFF
v_gene: TRBV29-1; d_gene: -; abundance: -; j_gene: TRBJ2-2; CDR3nt: TGCAGCGTTGGGGCCCCTTACACCGGGGAGCTGTTTTTT; CDR3aa: CSVGAPYTGELFF
v_gene: TRBV24-1; d_gene: -; abundance: -; j_gene: TRBJ1-1; CDR3nt: TGTGCCACCAGTGAGGCCTTGCTGGGTGCGAACACTGAAGCTTTCTTT; CDR3aa: CATSEALLGANTEAFF
v_gene: TRBV11-2; d_gene: TRBD1; abundance: -; j_gene: TRBJ2-3; CDR3nt: TGTGCCAGCAGCTTAGAAGGGGTGGACAGGGTCACAGATACGCAGTATTTT; CDR3aa: CASSLEGVDRVTDTQYF
v_gene: TRBV4-1; d_gene: -; abundance: -; j_gene: TRBJ2-5; CDR3nt: TGCGCCAGCAGCCAAGAGGCACTGAAGACCCAGTACTTC; CDR3aa: CASSQEALKTQYF
v_gene: TRBV24-1; d_gene: -; abundance: -; j_gene: TRBJ2-1; CDR3nt: TGTGCCACCAGTGATTTTGGCGGAAACAATGAGCAGTTCTTC; CDR3aa: CATSDFGGNNEQFF
v_gene: TRBV6-5; d_gene: -; abundance: -; j_gene: TRBJ1-1; CDR3nt: TGTGCCAGCAGACTGGGACAGAACACTGAAGCTTTCTTT; CDR3aa: CASRLGQNTEAFF
v_gene: TRBV20-1; d_gene: TRBD1; abundance: -; j_gene: TRBJ1-5; CDR3nt: TGCAGTGCCGGACAGGGGGCTAGCAATCAGCCCCAGCATTTT; CDR3aa: CSAGQGASNQPQHF
v_gene: TRBV28; d_gene: -; abundance: -; j_gene: TRBJ1-1; CDR3nt: TGTGCCAGCAGTCACCTCCAGGGCGTCGGCACTGAAGCTTTCTTT; CDR3aa: CASSHLQGVGTEAFF
v_gene: TRBV5-1; d_gene: TRBD2; abundance: -; j_gene: TRBJ2-5; CDR3nt: TGCGCCAGCAGCTCTAACGGCGGGGGGGCTTGGGAGACCCAGTACTTC; CDR3aa: CASSSNGGGAWETQYF
v_gene: TRBV18; d_gene: TRBD1; abundance: -; j_gene: TRBJ2-5; CDR3nt: TGTGCCAGCTCCCCACCCGGGACAGGGAAATCGGAGACCCAGTACTTC; CDR3aa: CASSPPGTGKSETQYF
v_gene: TRBV9; d_gene: -; abundance: -; j_gene: TRBJ2-7; CDR3nt: TGTGCCAGCAGCCCAAGGGCAGGGAGTGCCGAGCAGTACTTC; CDR3aa: CASSPRAGSAEQYF
v_gene: TRBV28; d_gene: -; abundance: -; j_gene: TRBJ1-2; CDR3nt: TGTGCCACCCGGAAGAGCGGAGGGTACTATGGCTACACCTTC; CDR3aa: CATRKSGGYYGYTF
v_gene: TRBV5-4; d_gene: TRBD2; abundance: -; j_gene: TRBJ2-1; CDR3nt: TGTGCCAGCAGCTTGGATTTAGCGGGGGTACACAATGAGCAGTTCTTC; CDR3aa: CASSLDLAGVHNEQFF
v_gene: TRBV7-9; d_gene: -; abundance: -; j_gene: TRBJ1-2; CDR3nt: TGTGCCAGCAGCAAAGGGGAGATCGGGGGCTACACCTTC; CDR3aa: CASSKGEIGGYTF
v_gene: TRBV23-1; d_gene: -; abundance: -; j_gene: TRBJ2-1; CDR3nt: TGCGCCAGCAGTCAATGCAGAACTAATTACACCTCATCCTACAATGAGCAGTTCTTC; CDR3aa: CASSQCRTNYTSSYNEQFF
v_gene: TRBV14; d_gene: -; abundance: -; j_gene: TRBJ1-2; CDR3nt: TGTGCCAGCAGCCAAGGGAACTATGGCTACACCTTC; CDR3aa: CASSQGNYGYTF
v_gene: TRBV14; d_gene: TRBD1; abundance: -; j_gene: TRBJ1-5; CDR3nt: TGTGCCAGCAGACCAATGGGGACAGGGGTTCAGCCCCAGCATTTT; CDR3aa: CASRPMGTGVQPQHF
v_gene: TRBV3-1; d_gene: -; abundance: -; j_gene: TRBJ2-5; CDR3nt: TGTGCCAGCAGCCAAGATACCCACTTAGTGGAGACCCAGTACTTC; CDR3aa: CASSQDTHLVETQYF
v_gene: TRBV20-1; d_gene: -; abundance: -; j_gene: TRBJ1-5; CDR3nt: TGCAGTGCTAGACCCTCTGTCCGTCAGCCCCAGCATTTT; CDR3aa: CSARPSVRQPQHF
v_gene: TRBV6-5; d_gene: -; abundance: -; j_gene: TRBJ2-7; CDR3nt: TGTGCCAGCAGCCAAACCGGGACTCAGTTCTACGAGCAGTACTTC; CDR3aa: CASSQTGTQFYEQYF
v_gene: TRBV6-5; d_gene: -; abundance: -; j_gene: TRBJ1-1; CDR3nt: TGTGCCAGCAGCAACACCGTCGCCGGAGCTTTCTTT; CDR3aa: CASSNTVAGAFF
v_gene: TRBV23-1; d_gene: -; abundance: -; j_gene: TRBJ2-3; CDR3nt: TGCGCCAGCAGTCATGGGCTAATCACAGATACGCAGTATTTT; CDR3aa: CASSHGLITDTQYF
v_gene: TRBV14; d_gene: -; abundance: -; j_gene: TRBJ1-4; CDR3nt: TGTGCCAGCAGCCCTAACCCGGGACAACTGTTTTTT; CDR3aa: CASSPNPGQLFF
v_gene: TRBV3-1; d_gene: TRBD1; abundance: -; j_gene: TRBJ2-1; CDR3nt: TGTGCCAGCAGCCTCCGACAGGGTGGGAGCTCCTACAATGAGCAGTTCTTC; CDR3aa: CASSLRQGGSSYNEQFF
v_gene: TRBV3-1; d_gene: -; abundance: -; j_gene: TRBJ2-1; CDR3nt: TGTGCCAGCAGCCACCCCGCCCCTGGGACGGGCTACAATGAGCAGTTCTTC; CDR3aa: CASSHPAPGTGYNEQFF
v_gene: TRBV29-1; d_gene: -; abundance: -; j_gene: TRBJ2-1; CDR3nt: TGCAGCGTTGACTTGTCAGGCTATGAGCAGTTCTTC; CDR3aa: CSVDLSGYEQFF
v_gene: TRBV4-1; d_gene: -; abundance: -; j_gene: TRBJ2-6; CDR3nt: TGCGCCAGCAGCCAAGATAGGAGGGGCGCCGGGGCCAACGTCCTGACTTTC; CDR3aa: CASSQDRRGAGANVLTF
v_gene: TRBV7-8; d_gene: -; abundance: -; j_gene: TRBJ1-2; CDR3nt: TGTGCCAGCAGCTTCAGGGTGGGCTATGGCTACACCTTC; CDR3aa: CASSFRVGYGYTF
v_gene: TRBV5-1; d_gene: TRBD2; abundance: -; j_gene: TRBJ2-3; CDR3nt: TGCGCCAGCAGCCCAGGGAGTACTAGCGGAGGCACAGATACGCAGTATTTT; CDR3aa: CASSPGSTSGGTDTQYF
v_gene: TRBV5-1; d_gene: -; abundance: -; j_gene: TRBJ2-5; CDR3nt: TGCGCCAGCAGCCCCAGGGGGGCCGAAGAGACCCAGTACTTC; CDR3aa: CASSPRGAEETQYF
v_gene: TRBV28; d_gene: -; abundance: -; j_gene: TRBJ1-1; CDR3nt: TGTGCCAGCAGTAGGCCAGGGGCTCCGAACACTGAAGCTTTCTTT; CDR3aa: CASSRPGAPNTEAFF
v_gene: TRBV24-1; d_gene: -; abundance: -; j_gene: TRBJ2-3; CDR3nt: TGTGCCACCGGCGGGAGCACAGATACGCAGTATTTT; CDR3aa: CATGGSTDTQYF
v_gene: TRBV6-5; d_gene: TRBD2; abundance: few; j_gene: TRBJ2-7; CDR3nt: TGTGCCAGCAGTTACCTAAGGACTAGCCTAGGCCAGTACTTC; CDR3aa: CASSYLRTSLGQYF
v_gene: TRBV7-9; d_gene: TRBD2; abundance: -; j_gene: TRBJ2-3; CDR3nt: TGTGCCAGCATCAAAACTAGCGGGACCCGCACAGATACGCAGTATTTT; CDR3aa: CASIKTSGTRTDTQYF
v_gene: TRBV20-1; d_gene: -; abundance: -; j_gene: TRBJ2-7; CDR3nt: TGCAGTGCGACGGGACCCTTCTCCTACGAGCAGTACTTC; CDR3aa: CSATGPFSYEQYF
v_gene: TRBV29-1; d_gene: TRBD1; abundance: once; j_gene: TRBJ1-5; CDR3nt: TGCAGCGTGACAACAGGGGGGCTCAATCAGCCCCAGCATTTT; CDR3aa: CSVTTGGLNQPQHF
v_gene: TRBV21-1; d_gene: -; abundance: -; j_gene: TRBJ1-1; CDR3nt: TGTGCCAGCGACCACGGCCGGGAACGGTTCACTGAAGCTTTCTTT; CDR3aa: CASDHGRERFTEAFF
v_gene: TRBV7-3; d_gene: -; abundance: -; j_gene: TRBJ2-5; CDR3nt: TGTGCCAGCAGCTTATACGGACTGGGATCTTCGGGATACCAAGAGACCCAGTACTTC; CDR3aa: CASSLYGLGSSGYQETQYF
v_gene: TRBV6-6; d_gene: -; abundance: -; j_gene: TRBJ2-3; CDR3nt: TGTGCCATTTCTGGAGGGGATACGCAGTATTTT; CDR3aa: CAISGGDTQYF
v_gene: TRBV28; d_gene: -; abundance: -; j_gene: TRBJ1-1; CDR3nt: TGTGCCAGCAGCATTTATGCGGGGGAAGCTTTCTTT; CDR3aa: CASSIYAGEAFF
v_gene: TRBV12-3/TRBV12-4; d_gene: -; abundance: few; j_gene: TRBJ2-7; CDR3nt: TGTGCCAGCAGTTTAACAGAAGCTTACGAGCAGTACTTC; CDR3aa: CASSLTEAYEQYF
v_gene: TRBV29-1; d_gene: -; abundance: -; j_gene: TRBJ2-2; CDR3nt: TGCAGCGTCGCACAGCTTAACACCGGGGAGCTGTTTTTT; CDR3aa: CSVAQLNTGELFF
v_gene: TRBV29-1; d_gene: -; abundance: -; j_gene: TRBJ1-1; CDR3nt: TGCAGCGGGTACAGGTACAACACTGAAGCTTTCTTT; CDR3aa: CSGYRYNTEAFF
v_gene: TRBV7-3; d_gene: -; abundance: -; j_gene: TRBJ2-2; CDR3nt: TGTGCCAGCAGCTGGACCTCCACCGGGGAGCTGTTTTTT; CDR3aa: CASSWTSTGELFF
v_gene: TRBV3-1; d_gene: -; abundance: -; j_gene: TRBJ2-6; CDR3nt: TGTGCCAGCAGCCATGACCTTACCTCTGGGGCCAACGTCCTGACTTTC; CDR3aa: CASSHDLTSGANVLTF
v_gene: TRBV18; d_gene: -; abundance: -; j_gene: TRBJ1-3; CDR3nt: TGTGCCAGCTCACCGGACTTACAACGCTCTGGAAACACCATATATTTT; CDR3aa: CASSPDLQRSGNTIYF
v_gene: TRBV28; d_gene: TRBD1; abundance: -; j_gene: TRBJ2-6; CDR3nt: TGTGCCAGCAGCCGCCGGGACAGGCCTCTCGCTGGGGCCAACGTCCTGACTTTC; CDR3aa: CASSRRDRPLAGANVLTF
v_gene: TRBV3-1; d_gene: TRBD2; abundance: -; j_gene: TRBJ2-7; CDR3nt: TGTGCCAGCAGCCAAAGCGGGACGACCTCCTACGAGCAGTACTTC; CDR3aa: CASSQSGTTSYEQYF
v_gene: TRBV4-2; d_gene: -; abundance: -; j_gene: TRBJ2-7; CDR3nt: TGTGCCAGCAGCCAAGATGGGATGTCCTACACCTACGAGCAGTACTTC; CDR3aa: CASSQDGMSYTYEQYF